Shown below are 27 T cell receptor beta chains from a single sample sequenced in a study of post-analysis software for immune sequencing data (dated by TCRdb to the mid-2010s). Broader findings and caveats from the paper: Four or five TRBV segments, including TRBV5-6, TRBV5-1 and TRBV20-1, were significantly more frequent in patients than controls.

Their recognized antigens are unknown. Receptor amplification or capture employed PCR. Sequencing was performed on an Illumina HiSeq 2500. To reduce PCR and sequencing biases, unique molecular identifiers were built into the TCR beta cDNA libraries. TCRdb redid the processing of the public reads, applying fastp at Q25 and MiXCR, and retained in-frame beta chains. Every entry covers one CDR3 protein and lists the most common genes and DNA from its rows. A total of 740,000 or so distinct CDR3 sequences appear in this sample, approximately 53% of them only once. The top ten clones comprise approximately 4.5% of the sample. The sample consisted of blood. The origin of the receptors is a girl aged 10 to 17 with multiple sclerosis.

The chain links TRBV7-9 to TRBJ2-7; D not certain. This CDR3 spans 11 amino acids. The ends were cut back, 0 bases at V and 10 bases at J, with 7 bases in the middle. Germline V lookup: CDR1 SEHNR, CDR2 FQNEAQ (reference sequence). The CDR3 bases are TGTGCCAGCAGCTTAGCTCAATTCCAGTACTTC. Translating gives CASSLAQFQYF.

On this clonotype itself: The conserved phenylalanine or tryptophan is not found at the CDR3 terminus, so this likely reflects a read error. V gene TRBV4-2 combines with J gene TRBJ2-4, with D tentatively TRBD1 (6 bases). CDR3 length equals 15 residues. From germline, CDR1 is LGHNA and CDR2 YNFKEQ. Trimming took 0 bases from V and 4 from J, leaving 10 bases between them. CDR3 amino acids: CASSQEGDTKNIQYS. The CDR3 bases are TGTGCCAGCAGCCAAGAGGGGGACACTAAAAACATTCAGTACTCC.

The chain recombines TRBV29-1 with TRBJ2-7; D gene unclear. This CDR3 spans 13 amino acids. Between the trimmed V and J ends, which lost 2 bases and 5 bases, there was a span of 13 bases. The germline V gene has CDR1 SQVTM and CDR2 ANQGSEA. This CDR3 reads CSVEKTQAHEQYF. CDR3 bases: TGCAGCGTTGAAAAAACCCAGGCCCACGAGCAGTACTTC.

This clonotype was detected a few times. V and J are TRBV7-9 and TRBJ2-5; TRBD2 aligns across 7 bases. The CDR3 consists of 16 residues. Trimming removed 3 bases from V and 4 bases from J; junction bases left unmatched: 11. Germline values: CDR1 SEHNR, CDR2 FQNEAQ (reference sequence). Written as DNA, the CDR3 is TGTGCCAGCAGCTTTTTCCGGGCCTCGGGAGGAGAGACCCAGTACTTC. Translated: CASSFFRASGGETQYF.

There are a few counts of this clonotype. V and J are TRBV4-2 and TRBJ2-7, with 7 bases lining up with TRBD2. Germline V gene data show CDR1 as LGHNA and CDR2 as YNFKEQ. The V gene end was trimmed by 3 bases and the J gene end by 2 bases; junction bases not matched to a gene: 13. This CDR3 comprises 17 residues. The CDR3 here is CASSHGNLRENPYEQYF. The CDR3 DNA follows: TGTGCCAGCAGCCACGGTAATTTGCGGGAGAACCCCTACGAGCAGTACTTC.

This clonotype was counted a few times. The chain has TRBV11-2 and TRBJ2-5, with D maybe TRBD1 (6 bases). The length of the CDR3 is 15 residues. Between the trimmed V and J ends, which lost 1 base and 0 bases, there was a span of 9 bases. CDR1 is SGHAT and CDR2 is FQNNGV in the germline V gene. CDR3 nucleotides: TGTGCCAGCAGCTTAGGTTGGACAGACCAAGAGACCCAGTACTTC. Its translation is CASSLGWTDQETQYF.

The chain employs TRBV5-1 and TRBJ2-5; D possibly matches TRBD1 or TRBD2 (5 bases each). CDR1 SGHRS and CDR2 YFSETQ come from the germline V gene. The length of the CDR3 is 14 residues. V was trimmed by 3 bases and J by 5 bases, leaving 14 bases between them. Written as DNA, the CDR3 is TGCGCCAGCAGCTGGGGGAACCTCGAGGAGACCCAGTACTTC. This codes for CASSWGNLEETQYF.

The J gene is TRBJ1-1, the V gene TRBV3-1; tentatively, D is TRBD1 (5 bases). The CDR3 runs to 16 residues. The ends were cut back, 2 bases at V and 5 bases at J, with 18 bases in the middle. Germline values: CDR1 LGHDT, CDR2 YNNKEL (reference sequence). The DNA of the CDR3 is TGTGCCAGCAGCCAATCCTCAAAGGGGCGGAGGACTGAAGCTTTCTTT. Its translation is CASSQSSKGRRTEAFF.

V gene TRBV9 combines with J gene TRBJ2-4, with TRBD1 matching 11 bases. The J call is doubtful: the DNA matches TRBJ2-7 better. The V gene's germline CDR1 is SGDLS and CDR2 YYNGEE. The CDR3 sequence is 14 residues long. In DNA form, the CDR3 reads TGTGCCAGCAGCGTAGGGGGACAGGGGGACGAGCAGTACTTC. It translates to CASSVGGQGDEQYF.

The rearrangement uses TRBV29-1 and TRBJ2-3; unclear D gene. V was pared by 3 bases and J by 2 bases, with 18 bases between. Germline V lookup: CDR1 SQVTM, CDR2 ANQGSEA. This CDR3 is 16 amino acids long. The chain's CDR3 is CSVEVPGQPPTDTQYF. CDR3 nucleotides: TGCAGCGTTGAGGTCCCCGGCCAGCCCCCCACAGATACGCAGTATTTT.

This clonotype was seen a single time. The chain joins TRBV21-1 to TRBJ2-6; the table gives TRBD2 as D, unverified against the DNA. TRBV21-1 is a pseudogene segment. The CDR3 loop spans 14 amino acids. The CDR3 DNA reads TGTGCCAATCCGGGGGGGTCTGGGGCCAACGTCCTGACTTTC. Amino acids: CANPGGSGANVLTF.

The chain couples TRBV12-3 or TRBV12-4 to TRBJ2-2; 12 bases are shared with TRBD2. The V gene end was trimmed by 6 bases and the J gene end by 4 bases; junction bases not matched to a gene: 6. The CDR3 contains 16 residues. Written as DNA, the CDR3 is TGTGCCAGCAGGCGTCCTAGCGGGAGGGCCACCGGGGAGCTGTTTTTT. As protein: CASRRPSGRATGELFF.

J is TRBJ2-1 and V is TRBV3-1; D unclear. Deletions cut 0 bases from V and 6 bases from J, with 6 bases between. Looked up from germline, CDR1 is LGHDT and CDR2 is YNNKEL (reference sequence). The CDR3 loop spans 13 amino acids. Written as DNA, the CDR3 is TGTGCCAGCAGCCAAGATCTTCTCAATGAGCAGTTCTTC. As protein: CASSQDLLNEQFF.

The CDR3, as DNA: TGTGCCAGCAGCGGTCCCCTTGACCGTCCTGAGACAGATACGCAGTATTTT. Translated, it gives CASSGPLDRPETDTQYF. This sequence joins TRBV7-9 and TRBJ2-3, with no clear D. The CDR3 totals 17 residues. Germline CDR1 reads SEHNR; CDR2 reads FQNEAQ (reference sequence). V lost 5 bases to trimming and J lost 3 bases, with 21 bases between them.

The gene calls are TRBV27 and TRBJ2-4; possible D gene TRBD2, 6 bases. The V and J ends lost 0 bases and 8 bases respectively, with 11 bases between them. The CDR3 covers 14 residues. CDR1 is MNHEY and CDR2 is SMNVEV in the germline V gene (reference sequence). This CDR3 reads CASSLSRGEDIQYF. The CDR3 nucleotides are TGTGCCAGCAGTTTATCCAGAGGGGAGGACATTCAGTACTTC.

The gene calls are TRBV4-1 and TRBJ2-1; maybe TRBD2 (5 bases). The germline V gene encodes CDR1 MGHRA and CDR2 YSYEKL. The CDR3 spans 15 residues. V lost 0 bases, J lost 7 bases, and 13 bases lay in between. The CDR3 protein is CASSQEGVPGNEQFF. CDR3 nucleotide sequence: TGCGCCAGCAGCCAAGAGGGAGTTCCCGGTAATGAGCAGTTCTTC.

The rearrangement uses TRBV29-1 and TRBJ1-2; 10 bases agree with TRBD1. The V gene end was trimmed by 6 bases and the J gene end by 6 bases; junction bases not matched to a gene: 1. CDR3 size: 11 residues. Germline-derived CDR1 and CDR2 are SQVTM and ANQGSEA. CDR3 amino acids: CSVGTGDGYTF. The CDR3, as DNA: TGCAGCGTGGGGACAGGGGATGGCTACACCTTC.

V and J are TRBV7-3 and TRBJ2-5; 12 positions agree with TRBD2. The V gene end was trimmed by 5 bases and the J gene end by 13 bases; junction bases not matched to a gene: 20. The CDR3 sequence is 17 residues long. Germline CDR1 SGHTA, CDR2 FQGTGA. CDR3 in amino acids: CASSPNSIRASGRGGYF. The CDR3, as DNA: TGTGCCAGCAGCCCGAACTCAATCAGGGCTAGCGGGAGGGGTGGGTACTTC.

This clonotype occurred a few times. The gene calls are TRBV20-1 and TRBJ2-7, with D perhaps matching TRBD2 (6 bases). The V gene's germline CDR1 is DFQATT and CDR2 SNEGSKA (reference sequence). Trimming took off 6 bases at V and 3 bases at J, with 15 bases between the two ends. CDR3 length: 13 amino acids. This CDR3 is CSAAASEGYEQYF. DNA of the CDR3: TGCAGTGCGGCCGCCTCGGAGGGCTACGAGCAGTACTTC.

The rearrangement links TRBV6-2 or TRBV6-3 to TRBJ2-5; no reliable D call. TRBJ2-7 matches the DNA end more closely, so the J call is doubtful. Germline CDR1 reads MNHEY; CDR2 reads SVGEGT. This CDR3 is built from 14 residues. CDR3 DNA: TGTGCCAGCAGTCGAGACCCCGAGACCCACGAGCAGTACTTC. Translation gives CASSRDPETHEQYF.

This clonotype was detected only a few times. This chain uses TRBV7-9 with TRBJ2-6; the D call may be TRBD1 or TRBD2 (6 bases each). Germline lookup yields CDR1 SEHNR and CDR2 FQNEAQ (reference sequence). The CDR3 has 16 amino acids. Trimming shortened V by 5 bases and J by 4 bases, and 15 bases separated the two germline ends. CDR3 coding DNA: TGTGCCAGCAGCCCCGAGGGGGGTCTCGGGGCCAACGTCCTGACTTTC. It is translated as CASSPEGGLGANVLTF.

The V gene is TRBV4-2, the J gene TRBJ1-5; D might be TRBD1 (6 bases). Germline values: CDR1 LGHNA, CDR2 YNFKEQ. V dropped 3 bases and J dropped 6 bases, with 18 bases sitting between them. This CDR3 is built from 16 residues. The CDR3 DNA sequence: TGTGCCAGCAGCCAGGTGCCCGGCACACAGGGTCAGCCCCAGCATTTT. As protein: CASSQVPGTQGQPQHF.

J is TRBJ2-2 and V is TRBV3-1; TRBD1 matches 7 bases. The CDR3 sequence is 15 residues long. Per germline, CDR1 LGHDT and CDR2 YNNKEL (reference sequence). Germline trimming cut 6 bases from V and 1 base from J; bases unmatched to any gene: 5. CDR3 DNA sequence: TGTGCCAGCAGGGGGGACAGACAGAACACCGGGGAGCTGTTTTTT. This translates into CASRGDRQNTGELFF.

The CDR3 sequence: CSKRYQETQYF. The CDR3 nucleotides are TGCAGTAAAAGGTACCAAGAGACCCAGTACTTC. The genes are TRBV29-1 and TRBJ2-5; D remains ambiguous. CDR1 SQVTM and CDR2 ANQGSEA come from the germline V gene. CDR3 length: 11 amino acids.

The chain links TRBV11-2 to TRBJ2-3; a possible D gene is TRBD2 (5 bases). From germline, CDR1 is SGHAT and CDR2 FQNNGV. V was trimmed by 5 bases and J by 6 bases, leaving 27 bases between them. This CDR3 comprises 18 residues. This CDR3 is CASSPVRVRLRLGDTQYF. The CDR3 DNA sequence: TGTGCCAGCAGCCCCGTGAGGGTTCGACTTAGGTTGGGGGATACGCAGTATTTT.

The CDR3 spells CASSGTGPANYGYTF. CDR3 DNA: TGTGCCAGCAGTGGGACAGGTCCTGCTAACTATGGCTACACCTTC. The chain is built from TRBV25-1 and TRBJ1-2, with TRBD1 identical over 7 bases. Germline CDR1 is MGHDK and CDR2 is SYGVNS. This CDR3 contains 15 residues. V trimming: 4 bases; J trimming: 0 bases; junction bases outside the gene matches: 5.

This clonotype has just one count. The rearrangement links TRBV20-1 to TRBJ2-3, with 7 bases matching TRBD2. This CDR3 contains 15 residues. V lost 6 bases and J lost 7; bases outside the gene matches: 16. Per the germline V gene, CDR1 is DFQATT and CDR2 is SNEGSKA (reference sequence). The CDR3 reads CSATHPGREGYTQYF. The DNA of the CDR3 is TGCAGTGCCACGCACCCAGGCAGGGAGGGTTATACGCAGTATTTT.